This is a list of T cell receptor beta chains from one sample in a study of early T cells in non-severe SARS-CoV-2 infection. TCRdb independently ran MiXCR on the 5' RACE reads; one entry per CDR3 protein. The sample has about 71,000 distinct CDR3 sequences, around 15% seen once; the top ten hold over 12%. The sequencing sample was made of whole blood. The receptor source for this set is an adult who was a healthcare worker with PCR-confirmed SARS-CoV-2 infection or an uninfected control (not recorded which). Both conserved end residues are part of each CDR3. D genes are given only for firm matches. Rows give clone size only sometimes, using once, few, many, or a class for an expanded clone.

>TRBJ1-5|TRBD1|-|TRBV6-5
CASSSGQGARTNQPQHF
TGTGCCAGCAGTTCCGGACAGGGGGCGCGTACGAATCAGCCCCAGCATTTT
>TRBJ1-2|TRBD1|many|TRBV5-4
CASSFRDRGIYGYTF
TGTGCCAGCAGCTTTCGGGACAGGGGAATCTATGGCTACACCTTC
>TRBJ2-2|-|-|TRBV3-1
CASSQGARGVGELFF
TGTGCCAGCAGCCAAGGCGCCAGGGGAGTCGGGGAGCTGTTTTTT
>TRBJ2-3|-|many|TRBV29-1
CSAFGGSDTQYF
TGCAGCGCCTTCGGGGGATCGGATACGCAGTATTTT
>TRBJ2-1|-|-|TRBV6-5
CASSYSGASIGNEQFF
TGTGCCAGCAGTTACTCGGGGGCTAGTATCGGCAATGAGCAGTTCTTC
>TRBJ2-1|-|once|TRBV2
CASKRGGPDNEQFF
TGTGCCAGCAAGAGGGGGGGGCCGGACAATGAGCAGTTCTTC
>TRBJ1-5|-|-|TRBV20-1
CSARPGVSNQPQHF
TGCAGTGCTAGACCCGGGGTTAGCAATCAGCCCCAGCATTTT
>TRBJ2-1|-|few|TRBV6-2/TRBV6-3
CASSYYYNEQFF
TGTGCCAGCAGTTACTACTACAATGAGCAGTTCTTC
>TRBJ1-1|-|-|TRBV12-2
CASRLGQGAQVFF
TGTGCAAGTCGCTTGGGACAGGGGGCGCAGGTTTTCTTT
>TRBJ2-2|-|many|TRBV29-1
CSGLLGFGELFF
TGCAGCGGATTACTAGGGTTCGGGGAGCTGTTTTTT
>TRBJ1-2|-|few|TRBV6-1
CASSWGSNGYTF
TGTGCCAGCAGTTGGGGGAGTAATGGCTACACCTTC
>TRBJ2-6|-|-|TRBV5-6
CASSPTTGSSGANVLTF
TGTGCCAGCAGCCCGACGACGGGAAGCTCTGGGGCCAACGTCCTGACTTTC
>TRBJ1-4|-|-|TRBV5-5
CASSLGTARNEKLFF
TGTGCCAGCAGCTTGGGTACAGCTCGTAATGAAAAACTGTTTTTT
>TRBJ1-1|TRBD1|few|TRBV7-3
CASSPRTGLSEAFF
TGTGCCAGCAGCCCCCGGACAGGGCTCTCTGAAGCTTTCTTT
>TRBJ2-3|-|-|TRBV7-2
CASSLARTSADTQYF
TGTGCCAGCAGCTTAGCTAGGACGTCGGCAGATACGCAGTATTTT
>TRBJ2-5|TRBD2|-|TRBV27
CASRPVLAGGRQETQYF
TGTGCCAGCAGACCTGTCTTAGCGGGGGGCCGACAAGAGACCCAGTACTTC
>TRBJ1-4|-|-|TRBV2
CASSDLATNEKLFF
TGTGCCAGCAGTGACCTTGCAACTAATGAAAAACTGTTTTTT
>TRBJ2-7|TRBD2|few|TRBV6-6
CASSYSKGGITYEQYF
TGTGCCAGCAGTTACTCGAAGGGAGGGATTACCTACGAGCAGTACTTC
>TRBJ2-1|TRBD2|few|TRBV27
CASSGKLAEVYNEQFF
TGTGCCAGCAGTGGCAAACTAGCGGAAGTATACAATGAGCAGTTCTTC
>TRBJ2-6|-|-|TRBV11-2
CASSQEGQLRANVLTF
TGTGCCAGCAGCCAGGAGGGACAGCTAAGGGCCAACGTCCTGACTTTC
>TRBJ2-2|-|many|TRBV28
CASLGHPNTGELFF
TGTGCCAGCTTAGGTCACCCGAACACCGGGGAGCTGTTTTTT
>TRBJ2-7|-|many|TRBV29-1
CSVAVLDPHEQYF
TGCAGCGTTGCGGTACTCGATCCCCACGAGCAGTACTTC
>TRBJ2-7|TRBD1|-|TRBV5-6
CASSLTDRGNEQYF
TGTGCCAGCAGCTTGACGGACAGGGGGAACGAGCAGTACTTC
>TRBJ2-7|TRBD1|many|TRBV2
CASRFYQTGAYEQYF
TGTGCCAGCAGATTTTACCAGACAGGGGCCTACGAGCAGTACTTC
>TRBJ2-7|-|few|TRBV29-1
CSVKHPSYEQYF
TGCAGCGTGAAACATCCTTCCTACGAGCAGTACTTC
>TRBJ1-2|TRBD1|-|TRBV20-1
CSARGTGLHNYGYTF
TGCAGTGCTAGAGGGACAGGGCTGCATAACTATGGCTACACCTTC
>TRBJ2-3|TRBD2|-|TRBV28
CASSLSSGVTDTQYF
TGTGCCAGCAGTTTAAGTAGCGGGGTCACAGATACGCAGTATTTT